This T cell receptor beta chain was identified during a study of blood T cells in healthy people across ages. Study conclusions and caveats: The study found TCR beta diversity correlated strongly with naive T cell percentage. Estimates based on one million T cells were treated as lower bounds. Because sorting was not performed, PBMCs prevented conclusive naive versus antigen-experienced comparison.

Together with a sample-barcoded 5' primer, a J-beta primer mix was included in a second PCR lasting about 7 to 11 cycles. TCRdb called the 5' RACE reads again in MiXCR, with one record for every CDR3 protein. The sample has about 720,000 distinct CDR3 sequences, 22% seen once. This clonotype appeared a few times. The antigen is not known. The germline CDR1 and CDR2 sequences are MNHNY and SVGAGI (reference sequence). Trimming removed 6 bases from V and 10 bases from J; junction bases left unmatched: 8. This CDR3 region has 13 residues. The sequencing input was blood. The receptor's source is a man in his sixties or seventies in good health. This sequence joins TRBV6-6 and TRBJ1-5; 8 bases match TRBD1. The CDR3 sequence is CASRGDRRSPQHF. The CDR3, as DNA: TGTGCCAGCAGAGGGGACAGGAGGAGTCCCCAGCATTTT.